This T cell receptor (beta chain) was sequenced in a study of T cells expressing NK-cell markers. Study in general: Underlying the TCR beta repertoires were sorted CD3+CD56+NKG2C+, CD3+CD56+NKG2C- and CD3+CD56-NKG2C+ T cells. Serological testing identified seven of the eight sequenced donors as HCMV-seropositive and one as seronegative. Study-wide points: The same clonotypes also predominated in the CD3+CD56-NKG2C+ fraction of a handful of donors.

With regard to this clonotype: Its antigen is still unknown.

UMI-tagged 5'RACE template switching yielded the TCR beta cDNA. Reprocessing the 5' RACE reads, TCRdb reports a single entry for every CDR3 protein and omits DNA. The sample spans around 550,000 distinct CDR3 sequences; the ten largest clones claim 3.5% to 4.5%. The V gene's germline CDR1 is LNHDA and CDR2 SQIVND (reference sequence). The CDR3 has 13 residues. The receptor was isolated from a man between 18 and 35 years old in good health. The specimen sequenced was blood T cells: a sorted CD56 or NKG2C T cell subset, CD4+ or CD8+ T cells, or bulk PBMC T cells (not recorded which). The rearrangement uses TRBV19 and TRBJ1-5; TCRdb indicates TRBD1, and absent DNA this call remains unverified. The CDR3 reads CATKDISNQPQHF.